This T cell receptor (beta chain) comes out of a study of blood T cell repertoires in COVID-19. In the study overall: There were acute and convalescent COVID-19 samples, and they came from the United States, Italy and Spain. Nucleic acid was either cDNA or gDNA, and it came from T cells, B-cell-depleted T cells, or PBMCs.

With V trimmed by 5 bases and J by 3 bases, 8 bases remained unmatched. CDR1 and CDR2 from the germline V gene are PRHDT and FYEKMQ (reference sequence). The length of the CDR3 is 16 residues. This clone occurred many times. Original handling: Reference gene primer amplification in the assay estimated nucleated cell counts. Some clones are missing from TCRdb's copy, which holds only in-frame ones; the method was immunoSEQ multiplex PCR. V, J and clone size reflect that table, while D and trimming were determined from the DNA. The sample shows about 93,000 clones, 85% to 90% of them seen only once. This receptor was obtained from a human donor with active COVID-19. The donor label of this sample is uncertain. The V call is TRBV13, the J call TRBJ2-2, with 8 positions matching TRBD2. Sample: peripheral blood. For the CDR3, the DNA is TGTGCCAGCAGCCGAGAGACTAGCGATGACACCGGGGAGCTGTTTTTT. This codes for CASSRETSDDTGELFF.